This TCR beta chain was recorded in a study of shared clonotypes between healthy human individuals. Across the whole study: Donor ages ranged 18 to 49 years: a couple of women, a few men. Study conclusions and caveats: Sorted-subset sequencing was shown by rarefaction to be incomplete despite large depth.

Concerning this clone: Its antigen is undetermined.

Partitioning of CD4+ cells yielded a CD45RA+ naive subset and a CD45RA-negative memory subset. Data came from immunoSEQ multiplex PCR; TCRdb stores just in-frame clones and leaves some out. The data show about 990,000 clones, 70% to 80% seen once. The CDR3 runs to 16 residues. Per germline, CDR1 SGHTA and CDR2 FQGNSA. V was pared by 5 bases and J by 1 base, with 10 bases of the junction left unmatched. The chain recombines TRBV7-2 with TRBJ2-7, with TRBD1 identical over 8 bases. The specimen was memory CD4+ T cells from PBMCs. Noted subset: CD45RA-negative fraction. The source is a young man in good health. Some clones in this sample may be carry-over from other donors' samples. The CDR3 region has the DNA TGTGCCAGCAGCGGCTCCCCTGGACAGGGATCCTACGAGCAGTACTTC. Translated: CASSGSPGQGSYEQYF.